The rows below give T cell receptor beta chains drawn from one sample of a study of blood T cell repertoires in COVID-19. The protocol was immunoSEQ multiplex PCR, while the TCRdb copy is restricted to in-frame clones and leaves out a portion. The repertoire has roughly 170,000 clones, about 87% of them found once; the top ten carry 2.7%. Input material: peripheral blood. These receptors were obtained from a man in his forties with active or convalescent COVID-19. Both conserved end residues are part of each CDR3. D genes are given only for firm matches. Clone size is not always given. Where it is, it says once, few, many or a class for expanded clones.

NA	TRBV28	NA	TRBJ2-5	TGTGCCAGCACCTCTTTTCTCGGACAGCAAGAGACCCAGTACTTC	CASTSFLGQQETQYF
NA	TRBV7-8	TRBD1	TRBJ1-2	TGTGCCAGCAGCTTAGGGGGCCGGGACAGGGCATTC	CASSLGGRDRAF
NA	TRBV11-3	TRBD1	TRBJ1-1	TGTGCCAGCAGCCCAGGATATGGACAGGGTTCTGCCAGGAACACTGAAGCTTTCTTT	CASSPGYGQGSARNTEAFF
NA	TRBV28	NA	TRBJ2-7	TGTGCCAGCATCACAGGCTACGAGCAGTACTTC	CASITGYEQYF
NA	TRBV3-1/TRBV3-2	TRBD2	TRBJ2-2	TGTGCCAGCAGCCAAGAGGGGGGGAGGACCGGGGAGCTGTTTTTT	CASSQEGGRTGELFF
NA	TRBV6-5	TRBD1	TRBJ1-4	TGTGCCAGCAGTCGGACAGGGAGTGGGAATGAAAAACTGTTTTTT	CASSRTGSGNEKLFF
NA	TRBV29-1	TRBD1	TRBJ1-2	TGCAGCGTTGCTCGGGACAGTCAGGCTCAGGGAGACGGCTACACCTTC	CSVARDSQAQGDGYTF
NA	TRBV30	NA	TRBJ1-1	TGTGCCTGGGGGGAGGGGAGGGGTGAAGCTTTCTTT	CAWGEGRGEAFF
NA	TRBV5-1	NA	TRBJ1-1	TGCGCCAGCAGCTTGGAGCCGATGAACACTGAAGCTTTCTTT	CASSLEPMNTEAFF
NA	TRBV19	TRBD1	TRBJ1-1	TGTGCCAGTACCCTGGGACAGGAGAACACTGAAGCTTTCTTT	CASTLGQENTEAFF
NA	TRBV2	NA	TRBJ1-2	TGTGCCAGCACCGAAGGGGTAGCCTATGGCTACACCTTC	CASTEGVAYGYTF
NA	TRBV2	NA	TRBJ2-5	TGTGCCAGCAGTGAAGGTGGACTCCCGACCGAGACCCAGTACTTC	CASSEGGLPTETQYF
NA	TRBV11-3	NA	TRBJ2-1	TGTGCCAGCAGCTTACCCGGAGACTACAATGAGCAGTTCTTC	CASSLPGDYNEQFF
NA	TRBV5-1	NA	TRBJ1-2	TGCGCCAGCAGCGGCGGACAGAGATATGGCTACACCTTC	CASSGGQRYGYTF
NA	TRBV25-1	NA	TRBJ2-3	TGTGCCAGCAGTAGGGGGGGAGGCACAGATACGCAGTATTTT	CASSRGGGTDTQYF
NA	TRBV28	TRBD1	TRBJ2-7	TGTGCCAGCAGTAGCAAAGGGACAGGGGTCAACGAGCAGTACTTC	CASSSKGTGVNEQYF
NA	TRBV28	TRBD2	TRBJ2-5	TGTGCCAGCACCCTAAGCGGGGGGCAAGAGACCCAGTACTTC	CASTLSGGQETQYF
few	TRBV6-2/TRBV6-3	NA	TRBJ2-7	TGTGCCAGCAGTTACCCAGATTCCCCCGCGGGGTACGAGCAGTACTTC	CASSYPDSPAGYEQYF
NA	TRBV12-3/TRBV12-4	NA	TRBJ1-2	TGTGCCAGCAGCCCAGGGAATTACGGCTACACCTTC	CASSPGNYGYTF
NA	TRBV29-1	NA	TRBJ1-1	TGCAGCGTAGGGGGGGGGATGAACACTGAAGCTTTCTTT	CSVGGGMNTEAFF
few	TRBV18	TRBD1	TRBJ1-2	TGTGCCAGCTCACCATACGACAGGGGAGGCTATGGCTACACCTTC	CASSPYDRGGYGYTF
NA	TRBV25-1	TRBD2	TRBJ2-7	TGTGCCAGCAGTGATGGGCTAGCGGGGTTATACGAGCAGTACTTC	CASSDGLAGLYEQYF
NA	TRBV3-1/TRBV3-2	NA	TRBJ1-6	TGTGCCAGCAGCCAAGAGTCGGGGTTTTCACCCCTCCACTTT	CASSQESGFSPLHF
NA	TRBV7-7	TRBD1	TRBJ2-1	TGTGCTAGCAGCTTAGGCTACGGGACAGGCCGGTACAATGAGCAGTTCTTC	CASSLGYGTGRYNEQFF
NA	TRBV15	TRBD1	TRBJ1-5	TGTGCCACCAGCAGAGGACAGGGTGTTAATCAGCCCCAGCATTTT	CATSRGQGVNQPQHF
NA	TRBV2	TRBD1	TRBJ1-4	TGTGCCAGCAGTGAAGCCTTGTGGACAGGGTTAAAGAAAAAACTGTTTTTT	CASSEALWTGLKKKLFF
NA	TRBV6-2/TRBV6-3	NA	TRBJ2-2	TGTGCCAGCAGTTGGTGGCAGGGCCCGATTTGGGGCACCGGGGAGCTGTTTTTT	CASSWWQGPIWGTGELFF
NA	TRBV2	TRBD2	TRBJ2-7	TGTGCCATGGGCGGGGGATACGAGCAGTACTTC	CAMGGGYEQYF
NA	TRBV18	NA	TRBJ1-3	TGTGCCAGCTCACCACCGGCCAACTCTGGAAACACCATATATTTT	CASSPPANSGNTIYF
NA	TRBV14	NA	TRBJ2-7	TGTGCCAGCAGCCAAGATCCGGACAGTACCTACGAGCAGTACTTC	CASSQDPDSTYEQYF
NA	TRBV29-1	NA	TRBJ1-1	TGCAGCGTCCCCCCGGGACCAGCGGGAGCTTTCTTT	CSVPPGPAGAFF
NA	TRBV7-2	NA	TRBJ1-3	TGTGCCAGCAGCTTAAGGAGTGGCGGAAACACCATATATTTT	CASSLRSGGNTIYF
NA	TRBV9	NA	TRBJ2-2	TGTGCCAGCAGCGTTTCCGGGGTGAACACCGGGGAGCTGTTTTTT	CASSVSGVNTGELFF
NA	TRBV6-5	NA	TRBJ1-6	TGTGCCAGCAGTTACTCCCTCAGTTATAATTCACCCCTCCACTTT	CASSYSLSYNSPLHF
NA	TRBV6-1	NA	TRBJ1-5	TGTGCCAGCAGTGAAATCGGCAGGGCAACTCAGCCCCAGCATTTT	CASSEIGRATQPQHF
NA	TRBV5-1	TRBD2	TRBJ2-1	TGCGCCAGCACCCCGGGCGGGGGGCCACGGGATGAGCAGTTCTTC	CASTPGGGPRDEQFF
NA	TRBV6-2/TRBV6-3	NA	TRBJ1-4	TGTGCCAGCAGTTACTACAGGGATGAAAAACTGTTTTTT	CASSYYRDEKLFF
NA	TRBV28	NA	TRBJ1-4	TGTGCCAGTTATGAGGGCGCAACTAATGAAAAACTGTTTTTT	CASYEGATNEKLFF
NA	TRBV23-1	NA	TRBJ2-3	TGCGCCAGCAGTTGGAGCGATACGCAGTATTTT	CASSWSDTQYF
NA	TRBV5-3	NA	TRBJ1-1	TGTGCCAGAAGCCCCTTTCGTTTCGCTGAAGCTTTCTTT	CARSPFRFAEAFF
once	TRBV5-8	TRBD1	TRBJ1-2	TGTGCCACAGGACAGGGCGGATATGGCTACACCTTC	CATGQGGYGYTF
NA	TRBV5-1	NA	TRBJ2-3	TGCGCCAGCAGCCCCTTAGCCCATGCAGATACGCAGTATTTT	CASSPLAHADTQYF
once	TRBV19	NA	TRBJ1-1	TGTGCCAGTAGTATAGATCAGGGGGAAGCTTTCTTT	CASSIDQGEAFF
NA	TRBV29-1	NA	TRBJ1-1	TGCAGCGTTGAGTCGGCGACAGGCCGTTTTTTT	CSVESATGRFF
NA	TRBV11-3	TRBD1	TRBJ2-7	TGTGCCAGCAGTTTTTCGGGACAGGGGGAGTACGAGCAGTACTTC	CASSFSGQGEYEQYF
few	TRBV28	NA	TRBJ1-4	TGTGCCAGCAGTACGTACAGTTCTGAAAAACTGTTTTTT	CASSTYSSEKLFF
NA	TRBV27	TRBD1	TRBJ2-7	TGTGCCAGCAGTTTGGGGACAGAAATCTACGAGCAGTACTTC	CASSLGTEIYEQYF
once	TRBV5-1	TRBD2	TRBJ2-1	TGCGCCAGCAGCTTGGATAGCGGGGGGACTTACAATGAGCAGTTCTTC	CASSLDSGGTYNEQFF
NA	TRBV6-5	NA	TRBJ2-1	TGTGCCAGCAGGGAGGTTCGGTACAATGAGCAGTTCTTC	CASREVRYNEQFF
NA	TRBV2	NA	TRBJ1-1	TGTGCCACTACAGGTCACCGCACTGAAGCTTTCTTT	CATTGHRTEAFF
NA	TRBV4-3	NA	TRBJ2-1	TGCGCCAGCAGCCAAGATCATCCCTGGAGCTCCTACAATGAGCAGTTCTTC	CASSQDHPWSSYNEQFF
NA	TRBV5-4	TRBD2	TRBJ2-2	TGTGCCAGCAGCGCAGGGACTAGCCTTGACACCGGGGAGCTGTTTTTT	CASSAGTSLDTGELFF